A selection of T cell receptor beta chains follows, all from one sample in a study of Ad26.COV2.S vaccination and SARS-CoV-2 variants. The repertoire was sequenced with immunoSEQ multiplex PCR; TCRdb's copy has only in-frame clones and lacks some. The table shows some 410,000 clones, with 92% occurring only once. Sequences were derived from peripheral blood, sampled in a trial of Ad26.COV2.S vaccine versus placebo. The receptors come from a person between 18 and 65 years old who received the Ad26.COV2.S COVID-19 vaccine or a placebo. The CDR3 runs from the conserved cysteine through the conserved F or W. A D gene is named only where the DNA matches it firmly. Rows give clone size only sometimes, using once, few, many, or a class for an expanded clone.

v_gene,j_gene,len,d_gene,abundance,CDR3aa,CDR3nt
TRBV7-9,TRBJ2-7,12,.,.,CASSPEGPEQYF,TGTGCCAGCAGCCCTGAAGGACCCGAGCAGTACTTC
TRBV6-5,TRBJ1-1,14,TRBD1,.,CASRDRGVNTEAFF,TGTGCCAGCAGGGACAGGGGCGTGAACACTGAAGCTTTCTTT
TRBV24-1,TRBJ2-1,16,.,.,CATSDPGHTGYNEQFF,TGTGCCACCAGTGATCCTGGACATACAGGTTACAATGAGCAGTTCTTC
TRBV7-9,TRBJ1-6,14,TRBD1,.,CASSQGQPNSPLHF,TGTGCCAGCAGCCAGGGACAGCCCAATTCACCCCTCCACTTT
TRBV30,TRBJ1-5,13,.,.,CAWSGETVSPQHF,TGTGCCTGGAGTGGCGAGACAGTTTCGCCCCAGCATTTT
TRBV5-6,TRBJ2-3,13,.,.,CASSLANTDTQYF,TGTGCCAGCAGCTTGGCTAACACAGATACGCAGTATTTT
TRBV27,TRBJ2-1,15,.,.,CASSWELGAYNEQFF,TGTGCCAGCAGTTGGGAATTAGGGGCCTACAATGAGCAGTTCTTC
TRBV6-5,TRBJ1-1,14,.,.,CASRMIQGHTEAFF,TGTGCCAGCAGAATGATACAGGGTCACACTGAAGCTTTCTTT
TRBV28,TRBJ2-5,14,.,.,CASSFVHRVETQYF,TGTGCCAGCAGTTTCGTTCACAGGGTAGAGACCCAGTACTTC
TRBV5-1,TRBJ2-3,18,TRBD2,.,CASRFPLVAGGSTDTQYF,TGCGCCAGCAGATTCCCCCTGGTAGCGGGGGGGTCGACAGATACGCAGTATTTT
TRBV5-1,TRBJ2-2,15,TRBD1,.,CASLSGTGYSGELFF,TGCGCCAGCCTTTCCGGGACAGGGTATTCCGGGGAGCTGTTTTTT
TRBV28,TRBJ1-2,15,TRBD1,.,CASSIRERGLRGYTF,TGTGCCAGCAGCATACGGGAGAGGGGGCTAAGGGGCTACACCTTC
TRBV6-5,TRBJ2-7,14,.,.,CASSYGTASYEQYF,TGTGCCAGCAGTTACGGGACGGCCTCCTACGAGCAGTACTTC
TRBV7-9,TRBJ2-7,13,.,.,CATRRTPSYEQYF,TGTGCCACCCGTAGAACTCCGTCCTACGAGCAGTACTTC
TRBV7-2,TRBJ1-2,15,TRBD1,.,CASSPRDRQYYGYTF,TGTGCCAGCAGCCCGCGGGACAGGCAATACTATGGCTACACCTTC
TRBV5-1,TRBJ2-7,14,.,few,CASSFMGSAYEQYF,TGCGCCAGCAGCTTTATGGGTTCTGCCTACGAGCAGTACTTC
TRBV4-3,TRBJ2-1,15,.,.,CASSQDRDLYNEQFF,TGCGCCAGCAGCCAAGACAGGGATCTATACAATGAGCAGTTCTTC
TRBV2,TRBJ2-3,13,.,.,CASSLRWTDTQYF,TGTGCCAGCAGTTTGCGGTGGACAGATACGCAGTATTTT
TRBV18,TRBJ1-5,14,TRBD1,.,CASSPQGAGQPQHF,TGTGCCAGCTCTCCACAGGGGGCTGGTCAGCCCCAGCATTTT
TRBV16,TRBJ2-7,16,.,.,CASSQSRQTSSYEQYF,TGTGCCAGCAGCCAATCGAGGCAGACGAGCTCCTACGAGCAGTACTTC
TRBV7-9,TRBJ2-2,16,.,.,CASSLALTLGTGELFF,TGTGCCAGCAGCTTAGCGCTAACTTTGGGGACCGGGGAGCTGTTTTTT
TRBV11-2,TRBJ2-3,16,TRBD2,.,CASSFIVAGNTDTQYF,TGTGCCAGCAGCTTTATAGTAGCGGGGAACACAGATACGCAGTATTTT
TRBV24-1,TRBJ2-2,14,.,.,CATSPDAKAGELFF,TGTGCCACCAGCCCCGACGCGAAGGCCGGGGAGCTGTTTTTT
TRBV27,TRBJ2-3,15,.,.,CASSLSRINTDTQYF,TGTGCCAGCAGTTTATCCAGGATTAACACAGATACGCAGTATTTT
TRBV4-3,TRBJ1-4,16,.,.,CASSQDPDRIYEKLFF,TGCGCCAGCAGCCAAGATCCGGACCGGATTTATGAAAAACTGTTTTTT
TRBV7-2,TRBJ2-5,16,.,.,CASSLVQGSSVGTQYF,TGTGCCAGCAGCTTAGTGCAGGGTAGTTCGGTTGGGACCCAGTACTTC
TRBV29-1,TRBJ1-5,12,.,.,CSVGGLNQPQHF,TGCAGCGTTGGGGGGCTCAATCAGCCCCAGCATTTT
TRBV5-1,TRBJ1-1,15,.,.,CASSSHRVGYTEAFF,TGCGCCAGCAGCTCACACAGGGTTGGGTACACTGAAGCTTTCTTT
TRBV2,TRBJ2-1,14,.,.,CASKGLSSYNEQFF,TGTGCCAGCAAGGGCCTCAGCTCCTACAATGAGCAGTTCTTC
TRBV15,TRBJ2-2,15,TRBD1,.,CATKPKTGVAGELFF,TGTGCCACCAAACCTAAGACAGGGGTGGCCGGGGAGCTGTTTTTT
TRBV12-3/TRBV12-4,TRBJ1-6,12,.,.,CASSPDPFSLHF,TGTGCCAGCAGTCCCGACCCGTTTTCCCTCCACTTT
TRBV9,TRBJ1-6,15,.,.,CASSSHGQTNSPLHF,TGTGCCAGCAGCTCCCACGGACAGACAAATTCACCCCTCCACTTT
TRBV7-2,TRBJ1-6,13,.,.,CASSWTENSPLHF,TGTGCCAGCAGCTGGACAGAGAATTCACCCCTCCACTTT
TRBV5-4,TRBJ2-3,13,.,.,CALGRFFTDTQYF,TGTGCCCTCGGGCGGTTCTTCACAGATACGCAGTATTTT
TRBV5-1,TRBJ2-1,18,TRBD2,.,CASSFLKGLADKHNEQFF,TGCGCCAGCAGCTTTCTCAAAGGACTAGCGGATAAACACAATGAGCAGTTCTTC
TRBV11-2,TRBJ2-7,15,.,.,CASSTGFYSSYEQYF,TGTGCCAGCAGCACAGGCTTTTATAGCTCCTACGAGCAGTACTTC
TRBV7-9,TRBJ2-7,16,TRBD1,.,CASSPRDRSLLVGQYF,TGTGCCAGCAGCCCGAGGGACAGGAGCCTTCTGGTTGGGCAGTACTTC
TRBV27,TRBJ2-7,16,TRBD2,.,CASQSKPGTRTYEQYF,TGTGCCAGCCAATCAAAGCCCGGGACTAGGACCTACGAGCAGTACTTC
TRBV28,TRBJ1-2,15,.,.,CASEYKGVPNYGYTF,TGTGCCAGCGAATACAAGGGGGTACCTAACTATGGCTACACCTTC
TRBV27,TRBJ2-6,17,TRBD1,.,CASSRTGGAGGANVLTF,TGTGCCAGCAGTCGAACAGGGGGCGCGGGAGGGGCCAACGTCCTGACTTTC
TRBV6-6,TRBJ1-1,13,TRBD1,once,CASRRDRNTEAFF,TGTGCCAGCAGGAGGGACAGGAACACTGAAGCTTTCTTT
TRBV7-2,TRBJ1-4,17,.,.,CASSLRGGAGPNEKLFF,TGTGCCAGCAGCTTAAGGGGGGGTGCAGGACCTAATGAAAAACTGTTTTTT
TRBV7-9,TRBJ1-4,17,.,.,CASSPPYQLRAGEKLFF,TGTGCCAGCAGCCCCCCATATCAGTTGAGGGCGGGTGAAAAACTGTTTTTT
TRBV6-5,TRBJ2-3,15,TRBD1,.,CASSRTGGRVDTQYF,TGTGCCAGCAGTCGGACAGGGGGCCGTGTAGATACGCAGTATTTT
TRBV28,TRBJ1-5,15,TRBD1,.,CASRSGTGVTQPQHF,TGTGCCAGCAGGTCCGGGACAGGGGTTACTCAGCCCCAGCATTTT
TRBV6-5,TRBJ2-1,14,.,.,CASESQTEYNEQFF,TGTGCCAGCGAATCCCAGACAGAGTACAATGAGCAGTTCTTC